Each of the 12 T cell receptor beta chains below was sequenced from the same sample in a study of glioma-infiltrating T cells after dendritic cell vaccination (dated by TCRdb to between 2015 and 2016). Library method: the immunoSEQ multiplex PCR assay. TCRdb re-hosts the immuneACCESS table, in-frame sequences only. Its copies lack some clones; in the studies checked, an unresolved V gene accounts for under half of them, and the cause for the rest is not known. The sample table shows around 100,000 clones, and about four fifths are seen once. Clones ranked in the top ten supply about an eighth of the sample. The sequencing used blood, collected before dendritic cell vaccination. These receptors all come from a human donor with glioblastoma.

The chain is built from TRBV19 and TRBJ1-2; 12 bases fit TRBD1. The germline V gene has CDR1 LNHDA and CDR2 SQIVND (reference sequence). With 5 bases clipped from V and 4 bases from J, the junction kept 5 bases outside the gene matches. CDR3 length: 15 residues. The CDR3 sequence: CASSVSGQGAYGYTF. CDR3 sequence (DNA): TGTGCCAGTAGTGTCTCGGGACAGGGGGCCTATGGCTACACCTTC.

The chain joins TRBV7-9 to TRBJ2-6; perhaps TRBD2 as D (5 bases). This CDR3 has 15 residues. V dropped 2 bases and J dropped 2 bases, with 7 bases sitting between them. The germline V gene has CDR1 SEHNR and CDR2 FQNEAQ (reference sequence). The CDR3 nucleotides read TGTGCCAGCAGCTTAAAGGGAGCTGGGGCCAACGTCCTGACTTTC. Encoded protein: CASSLKGAGANVLTF.

This chain connects TRBV7-9 to TRBJ2-3; TRBD2 aligns across 10 bases. The V segment lost 9 bases and the J segment 4 bases; nucleotides outside the gene matches: 7. This CDR3 is built from 14 residues. The germline V gene encodes CDR1 SEHNR and CDR2 FQNEAQ (reference sequence). CDR3 sequence reads: CASESGGAPDTQYF. CDR3 DNA sequence: TGTGCCAGTGAGAGCGGGGGGGCCCCAGATACGCAGTATTTT.

The genes are TRBV7-2 and TRBJ1-2; 8 bases fit TRBD1. Trimming removed 5 bases from V and 8 bases from J; junction bases left unmatched: 10. This CDR3 contains 14 residues. Germline values: CDR1 SGHTA, CDR2 FQGNSA. For the CDR3, the DNA is TGTGCCAGCAGCACTGGGACAGGCCAGGGAGGCTACACCTTC. Translated: CASSTGTGQGGYTF.

The table lists this clone with a count of one. The chain recombines TRBV5-1 with TRBJ1-4; 10 bases match TRBD1. With V trimmed by 2 bases and J by 5 bases, 6 bases remained unmatched. This CDR3 region has 16 residues. Per germline, CDR1 SGHRS and CDR2 YFSETQ. The CDR3 coding sequence is TGCGCCAGCAGCTTTCGGACAGGGGGACCGAATGAAAAACTGTTTTTT. This codes for CASSFRTGGPNEKLFF.

The chain employs TRBV2 and TRBJ2-3, with 8 bases fitting TRBD2. This CDR3 has 14 amino acids. Germline V gene sequence: CDR1 SNHLY, CDR2 FYNNEI. With V trimmed by 5 bases and J by 1 base, 2 bases remained unmatched. The CDR3: CASSIAGRTDTQYF. CDR3 nucleotide sequence: TGTGCCAGCAGTATAGCGGGGCGCACAGATACGCAGTATTTT.

This clone appeared a single time. This chain uses TRBV7-9 with TRBJ1-2; D is undetermined. Germline V gene lookup returns CDR1 SEHNR and CDR2 FQNEAQ (reference sequence). The CDR3 runs to 15 residues. The V end lost 8 bases, the J end lost 2 bases, and 18 bases lay between the germline ends. CDR3: CASAPKEGINYGYTF. The CDR3 nucleotides read TGTGCCAGCGCGCCCAAAGAGGGAATAAACTATGGCTACACCTTC.

The chain recombines TRBV6-5 with TRBJ1-2; tentative D call: TRBD1 (5 bases). There are 12 residues in the CDR3. Germline-derived CDR1 and CDR2 are MNHEY and SVGAGI. V was clipped by 6 bases and J by 4 bases, with 9 bases between them. The CDR3 DNA reads TGTGCCAGCAGCCCCGACAGCTATGGCTACACCTTC. Its translation is CASSPDSYGYTF.

The sample holds a few counts of this clone. The chain employs TRBV4-1 and TRBJ2-7, with 7 bases lining up with TRBD2. After removal of 6 bases from V and 5 bases from J, the junction contained 1 base not matched to a gene. The CDR3 is 11 amino acids. Germline V gene sequence: CDR1 MGHRA, CDR2 YSYEKL. The CDR3 DNA reads as TGCGCCAGCAGGCGGGGGAACGAGCAGTACTTC. The encoded protein is CASRRGNEQYF.

CDR3: CASSQRDSGAIGELFF. The CDR3 nucleotides read TGCGCCAGCAGCCAGAGGGACTCTGGGGCTATCGGGGAGCTGTTTTTT. The gene calls are TRBV4-3 and TRBJ2-2; D is possibly TRBD2 (6 bases). The CDR3 runs to 16 residues. Per germline, CDR1 LGHNA and CDR2 YSLEER. V dropped 3 bases and J dropped 7 bases, with 18 bases sitting between them.

Written as DNA, the CDR3 is TGCGCCAGCAGTTGGACAGGCTCTAACTATGGCTACACCTTC. It encodes CASSWTGSNYGYTF. This rearrangement joins TRBV5-1 to TRBJ1-2; the match to TRBD1 covers 7 bases. Per germline, CDR1 SGHRS and CDR2 YFSETQ. The CDR3 is 14 amino acids. The V and J ends lost 5 bases and 0 bases, in that order; junction bases with no gene match: 4.

V gene TRBV4-3 combines with J gene TRBJ2-1, with 9 bases fitting TRBD2. V lost 4 bases, J lost 0 bases, and 10 bases stayed unmatched. The germline gives CDR1 LGHNA, CDR2 YSLEER. The CDR3 contains 18 residues. In DNA, the CDR3 is TGCGCCAGCAGCCGTAGCGGGGGCCCTGAAAGCTCCTACAATGAGCAGTTCTTC. Residues: CASSRSGGPESSYNEQFF.